A single sample is the source of the 29 T cell receptor beta chains below, sequenced in a study of blood T cells in healthy people across ages. Sample-barcoded 5' priming and a J-beta primer mix drove a second PCR of about 7 to 11 cycles. TCRdb recomputed calls from the 5' RACE reads with MiXCR, one row per CDR3 protein. The table shows around 1,000,000 distinct CDR3 sequences, with 30% to 40% occurring only once. Sequences were obtained from blood. These receptor sequences come from a young man in good health.

This clonotype was detected only a few times. The rearrangement links TRBV20-1 to TRBJ1-1; D is unclear. Trimming pared 7 bases from V and 1 base from J, leaving 10 bases between. Germline CDR1 reads DFQATT; CDR2 reads SNEGSKA (reference sequence). The CDR3 spans 12 residues. CDR3 DNA: TGCAGTGGGAGGGCAGGGAACACTGAAGCTTTCTTT. This gives the protein CSGRAGNTEAFF.

CDR3: CASSQDGAGGHEQFF. CDR3 sequence (DNA): TGCGCCAGCAGCCAAGATGGGGCAGGAGGCCATGAGCAGTTCTTC. The chain carries TRBV4-3 and TRBJ2-1, with D perhaps assigned TRBD1 or TRBD2 (5 bases each). Germline values: CDR1 LGHNA, CDR2 YSLEER. Trimming removed 0 bases from V and 8 bases from J, with 14 bases in between. The CDR3 has 15 amino acids.

The chain has TRBV9 and TRBJ1-1; D is ambiguous. The CDR3 runs 16 residues. The germline CDR1 and CDR2 sequences are SGDLS and YYNGEE. V dropped 0 bases and J dropped 0 bases, with 12 bases sitting between them. Written as DNA, the CDR3 is TGTGCCAGCAGCGTAGCGGCAGGAGACATGAACACTGAAGCTTTCTTT. Translation gives CASSVAAGDMNTEAFF. Full variable domain (outside the CDR3, taken from reference TRBV9 and TRBJ1-1): DSGVTQTPKHLITATGQRVTLRCSPRSGDLSVYWYQQSLDQGLQFLIQYYNGEERAKGNILERFSAQQFPDLHSELNLSSLELGDSALYFCASSVAAGDMNTEAFFGQGTRLTVV.

This chain uses TRBV7-3 with TRBJ2-1; tentatively, D is TRBD2 (5 bases). Germline CDR1 SGHTA, CDR2 FQGTGA. The length of the CDR3 is 13 residues. V lost 5 bases to trimming and J lost 7 bases, with 12 bases between them. CDR3 bases: TGTGCCAGCAGCCGAACGGGGTGGAATGAGCAGTTCTTC. It encodes CASSRTGWNEQFF.

The rearrangement uses TRBV20-1 and TRBJ1-5; the D gene is possibly TRBD1 (5 bases). The V gene lost 3 bases and the J gene lost 10 bases, with 19 bases spanning the gap. The CDR3 totals 14 residues. Per germline, CDR1 DFQATT and CDR2 SNEGSKA (reference sequence). The CDR3 nucleotides read TGCAGTGCTAGCGACGGGGGTGCGTCGCAACCCCAGCATTTT. It encodes CSASDGGASQPQHF.

Comment on this clonotype: At one of its ends the junction is not consistent with the germline gene, which may arise from a read error. The rearrangement joins TRBV14 to TRBJ2-5, with a possible D match to TRBD2 (6 bases). The CDR3 extends over 15 amino acids. CDR1 SGHDN and CDR2 FVKESK come from the germline V gene. The DNA of the CDR3 is TGTGCCAACAGCCCCTTTGGGGACTACCAAGAGACCCAGTACTTC. Residues: CANSPFGDYQETQYF.

The chain uses TRBV6-1 and TRBJ1-2, with 7 bases fitting TRBD1. The V gene end was trimmed by 2 bases and the J gene end by 6 bases; junction bases not matched to a gene: 12. From germline, CDR1 is MNHNS and CDR2 SASEGT. The CDR3 runs to 16 residues. CDR3 in amino acids: CASSERQGAPIHGYTF. CDR3 DNA sequence: TGTGCCAGCAGTGAAAGACAGGGAGCGCCGATACATGGCTACACCTTC.

Regarding this clonotype: At one end, the junction sequence differs from germline, possibly due to a read error. CDR3 residues: CSAPRGGGTDAQYF. DNA of the CDR3: TGCAGTGCCCCGAGGGGCGGGGGTACAGATGCGCAGTATTTT. The V gene is TRBV20-1, the J gene TRBJ2-3, with 7 bases matching TRBD2. The germline gives CDR1 DFQATT, CDR2 SNEGSKA (reference sequence). There are 14 residues in the CDR3.

CDR3 region: CSAALPGTGIGDGYTF. The DNA of the CDR3 is TGCAGCGCAGCACTTCCCGGGACAGGGATCGGGGATGGCTACACCTTC. V is TRBV29-1 and J is TRBJ1-2; TRBD1 matches at 9 bases. The CDR3 extends over 16 amino acids. V was pared by 7 bases and J by 6 bases, with 18 bases of the junction left unmatched. Germline CDR1 and CDR2: SQVTM and ANQGSEA. Full variable domain (outside the CDR3, taken from reference TRBV29-1 and TRBJ1-2): SAVISQKPSRDICQRGTSLTIQCQVDSQVTMMFWYRQQPGQSLTLIATANQGSEATYESGFVIDKFPISRPNLTFSTLTVSNMSPEDSSIYLCSAALPGTGIGDGYTFGSGTRLTVV.

The chain has TRBV20-1 and TRBJ2-1; either TRBD1 or TRBD2 may supply D (5 bases each). This CDR3 spans 13 amino acids. Germline CDR1 reads DFQATT; CDR2 reads SNEGSKA (reference sequence). V shed 6 bases and J shed 10 bases, with 19 bases lying between them. The CDR3 DNA follows: TGCAGTGCCCAGAATTCGCAGGGCGGGGAGCAGTTCTTC. Protein product: CSAQNSQGGEQFF.

The chain uses TRBV7-9 and TRBJ2-5, with TRBD1 as a possible D gene (6 bases). CDR1 and CDR2 (germline): SEHNR, FQNEAQ (reference sequence). Trimming took off 6 bases at V and 11 bases at J, with 25 bases between the two ends. The length of the CDR3 is 15 residues. CDR3 in DNA: TGTGCCAGCAGTCCTAAGGGGGATCCGACACTGAAGCAGTACTTC. Its protein is CASSPKGDPTLKQYF.

The chain joins TRBV6-6 to TRBJ2-2; 7 bases match TRBD1. The CDR3 has 16 amino acids. Germline values: CDR1 MNHNY, CDR2 SVGAGI (reference sequence). The junction had 10 bases not matched to a gene; V was cut back by 2 bases and J by 7 bases. CDR3 nucleotides: TGTGCCAGCAGTTACAAAACAGGGGAAGAGGGCGGGGAGCTGTTTTTT. Its translation is CASSYKTGEEGGELFF.

V usage is TRBV20-1 and J usage is TRBJ2-7, with 7 positions matching TRBD2. Looked up from germline, CDR1 is DFQATT and CDR2 is SNEGSKA (reference sequence). J lost 2 bases, V lost 6 bases, and 7 bases had no gene match. The CDR3 covers 13 residues. The CDR3 sequence: CSAWGGEAYEQYF. The CDR3 nucleotides are TGCAGTGCATGGGGAGGGGAAGCCTACGAGCAGTACTTC.

This clonotype has ten or more counts. J is TRBJ1-5 and V is TRBV29-1; no clear D gene. In germline, CDR1 is SQVTM, CDR2 ANQGSEA. CDR3 length: 13 residues. V shed 4 bases and J shed 4 bases, with 11 bases lying between them. The DNA of the CDR3 is TGCAGCGTTGGAGAGAATCTGAATCAGCCCCAGCATTTT. This gives the protein CSVGENLNQPQHF.

Only a few counts were recorded for this clonotype. The V and J genes are TRBV7-2 and TRBJ2-5; 7 bases agree with TRBD1. Unmatched junction bases numbered 11, after V lost 5 bases and J lost 11 bases. This CDR3 is 13 amino acids long. The germline gives CDR1 SGHTA, CDR2 FQGNSA. CDR3 coding DNA: TGTGCCAGCAGCGTAGACAGGGAGTCTGAGCAGTACTTC. Protein product: CASSVDRESEQYF.

This clonotype turned up a few times. The chain joins TRBV9 to TRBJ1-4; unclear D gene. The germline gives CDR1 SGDLS, CDR2 YYNGEE. Trimming took off 3 bases at V and 0 bases at J, with 12 bases between the two ends. There are 16 residues in the CDR3. CDR3 in DNA: TGTGCCAGCAGCGAAACCATGGGCCCAACTAATGAAAAACTGTTTTTT. It specifies CASSETMGPTNEKLFF.

This clonotype was observed a handful of times. This chain connects TRBV6-5 to TRBJ2-1; 14 bases are shared with TRBD2. The CDR3 length is 14 residues. Germline V gives CDR1 MNHEY, CDR2 SVGAGI. Trimming cost V 8 bases and J 5 bases; bases outside gene matches: 2. CDR3 sequence reads: CASGTSGGHNEQFF. The CDR3 DNA is TGTGCCAGCGGGACTAGCGGGGGTCACAATGAGCAGTTCTTC.

The rearrangement links TRBV7-2 to TRBJ2-3, with D possibly TRBD1 on 6 matching bases. The germline V gene encodes CDR1 SGHTA and CDR2 FQGNSA. V lost 5 bases, J lost 11 bases, and 23 bases lay in between. The CDR3 extends over 15 amino acids. Here the CDR3 reads CASSNWDATRRGQYF. The CDR3 DNA is TGTGCCAGCAGCAACTGGGATGCAACACGCAGGGGGCAGTATTTT.

A remark on this clonotype: One end of the junction fails to match germline, which may point to a read error. V is TRBV12-3 or TRBV12-4 and J is TRBJ1-4, with TRBD1 matching 9 bases. CDR3 length: 17 residues. The CDR3 coding sequence is TGTACCAGCAACAAGGACAGGGGCCAAACAACTAATGAAAAACTGTTTTTT. Its translation is CTSNKDRGQTTNEKLFF.

This clonotype was found a few times. The chain couples TRBV6-2 or TRBV6-3 to TRBJ2-1; D possibly matches TRBD1 or TRBD2 (6 bases each). The CDR3 sequence is 16 residues long. The V gene lost 5 bases and the J gene lost 3 bases, with 17 bases spanning the gap. Germline V gene sequence: CDR1 MNHEY, CDR2 SVGEGT. Here the CDR3 DNA reads TGTGCCAGCAGTAGCTCGAGGGGGGCCCTCTACAATGAGCAGTTCTTC. Encoded protein: CASSSSRGALYNEQFF.

The genes are TRBV6-2 or TRBV6-3 and TRBJ2-5, with 15 bases lining up with TRBD2. The CDR3 loop spans 16 amino acids. The V segment lost 2 bases and the J segment 11 bases; nucleotides outside the gene matches: 9. CDR1 and CDR2 (germline): MNHEY, SVGEGT. CDR3 amino acids: CASSYRTSGGAGEQYF. Here the CDR3 DNA reads TGTGCCAGCAGTTACAGGACTAGCGGGGGGGCGGGTGAGCAGTACTTC.

This sequence joins TRBV2 and TRBJ2-3; no definite D call. V lost 8 bases to trimming and J lost 2 bases, with 14 bases between them. Germline CDR1 SNHLY, CDR2 FYNNEI. This CDR3 is built from 14 residues. CDR3 residues: CASVSNRNTDTQYF. The DNA for the CDR3 is TGTGCCAGCGTTTCAAACAGAAACACAGATACGCAGTATTTT.

This chain joins TRBV20-1 and TRBJ1-5; 8 bases fit TRBD1. Per the germline V gene, CDR1 is DFQATT and CDR2 is SNEGSKA (reference sequence). The CDR3 is 14 residues long. V lost 0 bases, J lost 7 bases, and 5 bases stayed unmatched. The CDR3 region is CSARDGQGAQPQHF. In DNA, the CDR3 is TGCAGTGCTAGAGATGGCCAGGGGGCCCAGCCCCAGCATTTT.

This clonotype showed up just a few times. The chain joins TRBV24-1 to TRBJ1-5, with 7 bases identical to TRBD1. V gave up 7 bases and J gave up 4 bases; unmatched junction bases: 6. The germline V gene has CDR1 KGHDR and CDR2 SFDVKD. This CDR3 is built from 14 residues. This CDR3 is CATSLQGFNQPQHF. The CDR3, as DNA: TGTGCCACCAGCCTACAGGGGTTTAATCAGCCCCAGCATTTT.

This clonotype was found a few times. The rearrangement uses TRBV20-1 and TRBJ2-7, with D hard to call. Trimming shortened V by 2 bases and J by 2 bases, and 7 bases separated the two germline ends. The CDR3 covers 12 residues. CDR1 DFQATT and CDR2 SNEGSKA come from the germline V gene (reference sequence). The CDR3 region is CSARRRTYEQYF. The CDR3 DNA reads TGCAGTGCTAGAAGGCGGACCTACGAGCAGTACTTC.

A few counts support this clonotype. V gene TRBV4-1 combines with J gene TRBJ2-7, with 10 bases matching TRBD1. Germline V gives CDR1 MGHRA, CDR2 YSYEKL. This CDR3 spans 15 amino acids. V trimming: 3 bases; J trimming: 4 bases; junction bases outside the gene matches: 6. The CDR3 coding sequence is TGCGCCAGCAGCCATGAGGACAGGGGGGCATACGAGCAGTACTTC. As protein: CASSHEDRGAYEQYF.

The rearrangement uses TRBV10-3 and TRBJ2-7; weak D call: TRBD1 (5 bases). This CDR3 has 14 amino acids. V was clipped by 4 bases and J by 3 bases, with 13 bases between them. Germline-derived CDR1 and CDR2 are ENHRY and SYGVKD. The CDR3 nucleotides read TGTGCCATCAGTGCTCAGGGTGCTGGCTACGAGCAGTACTTC. Translation gives CAISAQGAGYEQYF.

CDR3 nucleotides: TGTGCCAGCAGCTTAAAGACAGGAGGCACAGATACGCAGTATTTT. Protein sequence: CASSLKTGGTDTQYF. The chain combines TRBV7-8 with TRBJ2-3; D is perhaps TRBD1 (6 bases). CDR1 and CDR2 (germline): SGHVS, FQNEAQ. CDR3 size: 15 residues. The V and J ends lost 2 bases and 1 base respectively, with 10 bases between them.

The chain recombines TRBV12-3 or TRBV12-4 with TRBJ1-2; 11 bases match TRBD1. This CDR3 region has 14 residues. The junction had 10 bases not matched to a gene; V was cut back by 8 bases and J by 8 bases. DNA for the CDR3: TGTGCCAGCGGCACCCCGGGACAGGGGGTAGGCTACACCTTC. It translates to CASGTPGQGVGYTF.